These 11 T cell receptor beta chains share one sample of origin, sequenced in a study of blood T cell repertoires in COVID-19. The protocol was immunoSEQ multiplex PCR, while the TCRdb copy is restricted to in-frame clones and leaves out a portion. Here the sample spans fewer than 130,000 clones, under 80% being singletons. Sequenced: peripheral blood. The source of these receptors is a man between 65 and 85 years old with active or convalescent COVID-19.

The genes are TRBV25-1 and TRBJ1-1; no firm D call. V lost 9 bases and J 1 base, leaving 12 bases between the germline ends. The germline CDR1 and CDR2 sequences are MGHDK and SYGVNS. The CDR3 sequence is 13 residues long. CDR3 nucleotides: TGTGCCAGTATCCAGGCGGGGAACACTGAAGCTTTCTTT. Protein product: CASIQAGNTEAFF.

This clone has only one observation. The chain couples TRBV27 to TRBJ1-6; D unclear. This CDR3 comprises 15 residues. Germline assignment: CDR1 MNHEY and CDR2 SMNVEV (reference sequence). The germline V and J ends were trimmed by 2 bases and 9 bases, with 14 bases remaining between them. The CDR3 region has the DNA TGTGCCAGCAGTTTAGGCGGGAACCAGCCTTCACCCCTCCACTTT. It yields the protein CASSLGGNQPSPLHF.

The chain has TRBV9 and TRBJ2-1; D is unclear. V was cut by 0 bases and J by 4 bases, with 11 bases left in between. From germline, CDR1 is SGDLS and CDR2 YYNGEE. This CDR3 contains 15 residues. CDR3 nucleotides: TGTGCCAGCAGCGTAGGCGGAATAGCTTACAATGAGCAGTTCTTC. Encoded protein: CASSVGGIAYNEQFF.

The V gene is TRBV28, the J gene TRBJ2-7; D gene unclear. Germline-derived CDR1 and CDR2 are MDHEN and SYDVKM. The V and J ends lost 2 bases and 4 bases respectively, with 6 bases between them. The CDR3 sequence is 12 residues long. CDR3 amino acids: CASSLILYEQYF. The CDR3 DNA reads TGTGCCAGCAGTTTAATCCTTTACGAGCAGTACTTC.

The chain couples TRBV3-1 (or the pseudogene TRBV3-2) to TRBJ1-1; 9 nucleotides line up with TRBD1. The trim removed 1 base at V and 5 bases at J, leaving 8 bases unmatched. CDR1 LGHDT and CDR2 YNNKEL come from the germline V gene (reference sequence). This CDR3 spans 16 amino acids. The CDR3 loop is CASSQVAGQGWTEAFF. CDR3 in DNA: TGTGCCAGCAGCCAAGTGGCGGGACAGGGTTGGACTGAAGCTTTCTTT.

CDR3 sequence reads: CASSYSRYGVKTQYF. In DNA, the CDR3 is TGTGCCAGCAGTTACTCGAGATACGGAGTTAAGACCCAGTACTTC. The chain couples TRBV6-5 to TRBJ2-5; no clear D. The CDR3 covers 15 residues. V lost 0 bases to trimming and J lost 6 bases, with 14 bases between them. Germline lookup yields CDR1 MNHEY and CDR2 SVGAGI.

This chain links TRBV2 with TRBJ2-3, with 8 bases aligning to TRBD2. Germline CDR1 is SNHLY and CDR2 is FYNNEI. J lost 1 base, V lost 4 bases, and 4 bases had no gene match. This CDR3 comprises 15 residues. In DNA form, the CDR3 reads TGTGCCAGCAGTGCGTTTAGCGGGGGCACAGATACGCAGTATTTT. Its translation is CASSAFSGGTDTQYF.

The chain employs TRBV6-1 and TRBJ1-2; D is possibly TRBD1 (5 bases). V was pared by 1 base and J by 4 bases, with 13 bases between. Looked up from germline, CDR1 is MNHNS and CDR2 is SASEGT. The CDR3 is 15 residues long. The CDR3 region has the DNA TGTGCCAGCAGTGAAGAGGGGAGGTGGGGCTATGGCTACACCTTC. Translation gives CASSEEGRWGYGYTF.

This chain joins TRBV7-6 and TRBJ2-5, with D uncertain. The CDR3 loop spans 13 amino acids. Between the trimmed V and J ends, which lost 4 bases and 5 bases, there was a span of 11 bases. Germline V gene lookup returns CDR1 SGHVS and CDR2 FNYEAQ. The CDR3 sequence is CASSSILVETQYF. In DNA form, the CDR3 reads TGTGCCAGCAGCTCTATTTTGGTTGAGACCCAGTACTTC.

The rearrangement joins TRBV6-1 to TRBJ2-1; TRBD2 aligns across 11 bases. The trim removed 3 bases at V and 2 bases at J, leaving 3 bases unmatched. The V gene's germline CDR1 is MNHNS and CDR2 SASEGT. The CDR3 is 16 amino acids. CDR3 loop: CASSDLLAGAYNEQFF. DNA of the CDR3: TGTGCCAGCAGTGACCTACTAGCGGGAGCCTACAATGAGCAGTTCTTC.

The chain links TRBV27 to TRBJ1-4, with no clear D. V was clipped by 3 bases and J by 13 bases, with 12 bases between them. Germline V gene data show CDR1 as MNHEY and CDR2 as SMNVEV (reference sequence). This CDR3 has 12 residues. The DNA of the CDR3 is TGTGCCAGCAGTTTTTCGGGAGGGAGACTGTTTTTT. Protein: CASSFSGGRLFF.